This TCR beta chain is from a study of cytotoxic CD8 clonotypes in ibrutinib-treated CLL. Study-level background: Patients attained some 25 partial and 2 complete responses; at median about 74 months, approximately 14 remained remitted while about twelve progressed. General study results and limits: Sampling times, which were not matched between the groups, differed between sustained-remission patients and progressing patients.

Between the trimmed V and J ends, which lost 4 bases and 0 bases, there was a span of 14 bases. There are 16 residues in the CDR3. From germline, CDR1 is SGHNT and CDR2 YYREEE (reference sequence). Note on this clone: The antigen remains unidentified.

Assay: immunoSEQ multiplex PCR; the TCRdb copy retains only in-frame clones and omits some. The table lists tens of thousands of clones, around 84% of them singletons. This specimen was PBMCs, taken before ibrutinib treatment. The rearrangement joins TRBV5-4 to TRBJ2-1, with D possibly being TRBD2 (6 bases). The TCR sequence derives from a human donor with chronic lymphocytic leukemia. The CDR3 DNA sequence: TGTGCCAGCAGCCCTGGGGCGACTAGCTCCTACAATGAGCAGTTCTTC. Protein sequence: CASSPGATSSYNEQFF.